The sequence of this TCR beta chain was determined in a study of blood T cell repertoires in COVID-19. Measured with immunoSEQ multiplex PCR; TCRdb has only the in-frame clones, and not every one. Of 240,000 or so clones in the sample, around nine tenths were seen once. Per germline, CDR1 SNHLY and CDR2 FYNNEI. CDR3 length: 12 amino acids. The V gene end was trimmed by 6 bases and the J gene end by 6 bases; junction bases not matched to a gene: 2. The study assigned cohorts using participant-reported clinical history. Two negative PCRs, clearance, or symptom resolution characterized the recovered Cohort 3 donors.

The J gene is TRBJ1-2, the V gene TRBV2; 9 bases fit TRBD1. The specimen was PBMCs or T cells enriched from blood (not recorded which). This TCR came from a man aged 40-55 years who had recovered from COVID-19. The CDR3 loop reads CASRQGADGYTF. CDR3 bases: TGTGCCAGCAGACAGGGGGCGGATGGCTACACCTTC.